These 25 T cell receptor beta chains originate from one sample sequenced in a study of cytomegalovirus exposure and HLA in healthy donors. The PCR contained 60 Vbeta and 13 Jbeta primers. Sequencing used immunoSEQ multiplex PCR; TCRdb keeps in-frame clones, though not all of them. The sample's table shows approximately 110,000 clones. The sample consisted of PBMCs. The receptors shown here come from a man younger than 40 in good health and CMV-seronegative.

The chain carries TRBV7-3 and TRBJ2-2; D ambiguous. The CDR3 consists of 14 residues. V gave up 4 bases and J gave up 2 bases, with 8 bases separating them. Germline V CDR1 and CDR2: SGHTA, FQGTGA. CDR3 in amino acids: CASSSLGNTGELFF. The CDR3 DNA follows: TGTGCCAGCAGCTCTCTTGGCAACACCGGGGAGCTGTTTTTT.

V and J are TRBV9 and TRBJ2-2; D perhaps matches TRBD2 (5 bases). The CDR3 runs 15 residues. The germline gives CDR1 SGDLS, CDR2 YYNGEE. Between the trimmed V and J ends, which lost 0 bases and 2 bases, there was a span of 8 bases. CDR3 coding DNA: TGTGCCAGCAGCGTAGACGGGGTAAACACCGGGGAGCTGTTTTTT. Encoded protein: CASSVDGVNTGELFF.

V gene TRBV30 combines with J gene TRBJ1-1; no clear D gene. The CDR3 totals 14 residues. V was pared by 0 bases and J by 4 bases, with 12 bases between. The germline V gene encodes CDR1 GTSNPN and CDR2 SVGIG (reference sequence). The CDR3 protein is CAWSVSGRSTEAFF. The CDR3 region has the DNA TGTGCCTGGAGTGTATCGGGTCGGAGCACTGAAGCTTTCTTT.

This CDR3 is CASSLGWGQTYEQYF. The CDR3 coding sequence is TGTGCCAGCAGCTTAGGTTGGGGGCAAACCTACGAGCAGTACTTC. The chain recombines TRBV7-2 with TRBJ2-5, with D possibly TRBD1 on 6 matching bases. Judging by the DNA end, TRBJ2-7 fits better; the J call may be wrong. The CDR3 consists of 15 residues. The germline V gene has CDR1 SGHTA and CDR2 FQGNSA.

The chain has TRBV7-2 and TRBJ2-1; 7 positions agree with TRBD2. Germline V lookup: CDR1 SGHTA, CDR2 FQGNSA. V shed 4 bases, J shed 15 bases, and the junction held 18 bases outside the gene matches. The CDR3 has 15 amino acids. DNA of the CDR3: TGTGCCAGCAGCTCGCGGGAGTGGTCCCGTATAGGTGGGTTCTTC. This sequence encodes CASSSREWSRIGGFF.

The rearrangement joins TRBV7-2 to TRBJ2-7; TRBD1 matches 10 bases. The CDR3 sequence is 16 residues long. The V gene's germline CDR1 is SGHTA and CDR2 FQGNSA. Trimming cost V 1 base and J 4 bases; bases outside gene matches: 7. The CDR3 reads CASSLEPGQGFYEQYF. The CDR3 DNA reads TGTGCCAGCAGCTTAGAGCCGGGACAGGGGTTTTACGAGCAGTACTTC. The variable domain in full, completed from reference TRBV7-2 and TRBJ2-7, reads GAGVSQSPSNKVTEKGKDVELRCDPISGHTALYWYRQSLGQGLEFLIYFQGNSAPDKSGLPSDRFSAERTGGSVSTLTIQRTQQEDSAVYLCASSLEPGQGFYEQYFGPGTRLTVT.

V and J are TRBV28 and TRBJ1-2; 8 bases align to TRBD1. The CDR3 runs 14 residues. The germline gives CDR1 MDHEN, CDR2 SYDVKM. Germline trimming cut 4 bases from V and 8 bases from J; bases unmatched to any gene: 9. CDR3 DNA: TGTGCCAGCAGTTCTACACCGGACAGGGCGGGCTACACCTTC. The encoded protein is CASSSTPDRAGYTF.

The chain uses TRBV2 and TRBJ1-5, with D perhaps TRBD1 (5 bases). V gave up 8 bases and J gave up 9 bases, with 29 bases separating them. The CDR3 has 17 residues. Germline-derived CDR1 and CDR2 are SNHLY and FYNNEI. The CDR3: CASGGGYKEVLRGPQHF. CDR3 nucleotides: TGTGCCAGCGGGGGAGGGTATAAGGAAGTTCTCCGGGGGCCCCAGCATTTT.

This chain uses TRBV7-2 with TRBJ2-3; weak D call: TRBD1 (5 bases). Trimming left V 2 bases short and J 3 bases short, with 15 bases between. The V gene's germline CDR1 is SGHTA and CDR2 FQGNSA. The CDR3 covers 16 residues. The CDR3: CASSLTGSYVTDTQYF. The CDR3 coding sequence is TGTGCCAGCAGCTTAACAGGATCCTATGTGACAGATACGCAGTATTTT.

The rearrangement joins TRBV5-5 to TRBJ2-5, with 7 positions matching TRBD1. Germline V lookup: CDR1 SGHKS, CDR2 YYEKEE (reference sequence). This CDR3 region has 14 residues. V was clipped by 4 bases and J by 5 bases; unmatched bases: 8. CDR3 sequence: CASSTTGLGETQYF. CDR3 DNA sequence: TGTGCCAGCAGCACGACAGGGCTGGGGGAGACCCAGTACTTC.

The J gene is TRBJ2-5, the V gene TRBV5-6; D unresolved. The germline gives CDR1 SGHDT, CDR2 YYEEEE. The V end lost 0 bases, the J end lost 4 bases, and 7 bases lay between the germline ends. The CDR3 runs to 13 residues. CDR3 bases: TGTGCCAGCAGCTTGGTATCGGGAGAGACCCAGTACTTC. Protein product: CASSLVSGETQYF.

This chain joins TRBV5-1 and TRBJ1-6, with D perhaps matching TRBD1 (6 bases). The V end was cut by 4 bases, the J end by 5 bases, with 22 bases between. CDR1 and CDR2 from the germline V gene are SGHRS and YFSETQ. CDR3 length equals 18 residues. The CDR3 region has the DNA TGCGCCAGCAGCCCGCGAGGCTACGGGACACCTGATAATTCACCCCTCCACTTT. It is translated as CASSPRGYGTPDNSPLHF. Full variable domain (outside the CDR3, taken from reference TRBV5-1 and TRBJ1-6): KAGVTQTPRYLIKTRGQQVTLSCSPISGHRSVSWYQQTPGQGLQFLFEYFSETQRNKGNFPGRFSGRQFSNSRSEMNVSTLELGDSALYLCASSPRGYGTPDNSPLHFGNGTRLTVT.

The gene calls are TRBV5-1 and TRBJ2-1; D is possibly TRBD2 (5 bases). Trimming cost V 2 bases and J 5 bases, with 8 bases left between them. Germline V CDR1 and CDR2: SGHRS, YFSETQ. This CDR3 is built from 13 residues. Here the CDR3 reads CASSFGLNNEQFF. The CDR3, as DNA: TGCGCCAGCAGCTTCGGACTTAACAATGAGCAGTTCTTC.

The CDR3 spells CASSYSAGGEAFF. Here the CDR3 DNA reads TGTGCCAGCAGTTACTCAGCGGGGGGGGAAGCTTTCTTT. This rearrangement joins TRBV6-5 to TRBJ1-1; perhaps TRBD1 as D (5 bases). The V gene's germline CDR1 is MNHEY and CDR2 SVGAGI. The V end was cut by 0 bases, the J end by 8 bases, with 10 bases between. CDR3 size: 13 residues.

The chain has TRBV21-1 and TRBJ2-5; no DNA check was done on the table's D call, TRBD2. TRBV21-1 is a known pseudogene. The CDR3 runs to 16 residues. CDR3 DNA: TGTGCCAGCAGCAAAGATAGGCGGGAGGACGGGGAGACCCAGTACTTC. Residues: CASSKDRREDGETQYF.

Notes on this clone: An end of the junction does not agree with germline; a read error may underlie this. The chain employs TRBV5-4 and TRBJ2-5, with 14 bases aligning to TRBD2. The germline gives CDR1 SGHNT, CDR2 YYREEE (reference sequence). The CDR3 has 15 residues. The DNA of the CDR3 is TGTGCCGGCAGTGGGACTAGCGGGAGTAGGGAGACCCAGTACTTC. It specifies CAGSGTSGSRETQYF.

The J gene is TRBJ2-3, the V gene TRBV28, with 7 bases lining up with TRBD1. V lost 11 bases, J lost 4 bases, and 9 bases stayed unmatched. This CDR3 spans 13 amino acids. Germline loops: CDR1 MDHEN, CDR2 SYDVKM. The DNA for the CDR3 is TGTGCCGGCTCCCGACAGGGTGCAGATACGCAGTATTTT. Protein sequence: CAGSRQGADTQYF.

This chain uses TRBV5-1 with TRBJ2-7, with 9 bases fitting TRBD2. CDR3 length: 13 amino acids. Trimming at V came to 4 bases and at J to 6 bases, leaving 5 bases not matched to a gene. Germline V gives CDR1 SGHRS, CDR2 YFSETQ. Written as DNA, the CDR3 is TGCGCCAGCAGCCCCGGGACTAGCAGCGAGCAGTACTTC. Its translation is CASSPGTSSEQYF.

The chain combines TRBV4-1 with TRBJ2-1, with TRBD2 matching over 9 bases. Germline V gene lookup returns CDR1 MGHRA and CDR2 YSYEKL. This CDR3 has 15 residues. With V trimmed by 4 bases and J by 3 bases, 4 bases remained unmatched. In DNA, the CDR3 is TGCGCCAGCAGCCTGGGACTAGCTAGCTACAATGAGCAGTTCTTC. Encoded protein: CASSLGLASYNEQFF.

The chain is built from TRBV19 and TRBJ2-7; tentative D call: TRBD2 (5 bases). The CDR3 totals 15 residues. V was cut by 5 bases and J by 2 bases, with 16 bases left in between. Germline V gene sequence: CDR1 LNHDA, CDR2 SQIVND (reference sequence). CDR3 bases: TGTGCCAGTAGTGGTTCCCTAGCCCAGGCCTACGAGCAGTACTTC. Protein: CASSGSLAQAYEQYF.

The rearrangement joins TRBV6-5 to TRBJ2-2; D is perhaps TRBD2 (6 bases). The V and J ends lost 8 bases and 2 bases respectively, with 12 bases between them. Germline assignment: CDR1 MNHEY and CDR2 SVGAGI. The CDR3 spans 14 residues. For the CDR3, the DNA is TGTGCCAGCTCCCGGACTATTAACACCGGGGAGCTGTTTTTT. It codes for CASSRTINTGELFF.

The rearrangement uses TRBV2 and TRBJ2-1; 8 bases are shared with TRBD2. The CDR3 length is 12 residues. In germline, CDR1 is SNHLY, CDR2 FYNNEI. V was clipped by 4 bases and J by 13 bases; unmatched bases: 6. For the CDR3, the DNA is TGTGCCAGCAGTGGGGAACTAGCGGCCCAGTTCTTC. Protein sequence: CASSGELAAQFF.

This chain uses TRBV27 with TRBJ2-5; 8 positions match TRBD2. Germline CDR1 is MNHEY and CDR2 is SMNVEV (reference sequence). With 4 bases clipped from V and 5 bases from J, the junction kept 6 bases outside the gene matches. The CDR3 contains 14 residues. Written as DNA, the CDR3 is TGTGCCAGCAGTTCGGGGGGGGCCCGGGAGACCCAGTACTTC. It encodes CASSSGGARETQYF.

The chain has TRBV7-8 and TRBJ2-2; perhaps TRBD2 as D (5 bases). CDR3 length equals 16 residues. V lost 2 bases to trimming and J lost 0 bases, with 10 bases between them. The germline CDR1 and CDR2 sequences are SGHVS and FQNEAQ. This CDR3 reads CASSLRETTNTGELFF. The CDR3 nucleotides read TGTGCCAGCAGCTTAAGGGAGACGACGAACACCGGGGAGCTGTTTTTT.

The chain links TRBV5-1 to TRBJ2-7, with TRBD2 identical over 8 bases. The CDR3 has 15 residues. Germline V gene data show CDR1 as SGHRS and CDR2 as YFSETQ. V shed 0 bases and J 2 bases; nucleotides not matched to a gene: 4. This chain's CDR3 is CASSLGGTSAYEQYF. The CDR3 coding sequence is TGCGCCAGCAGCTTGGGGGGGACTAGTGCCTACGAGCAGTACTTC.